Sequencing of this TCR beta chain was carried out in a study of blood T cell repertoires in COVID-19. For the study at large: The cDNA or gDNA used as material had been derived from T cells, B-cell-depleted T cells, or PBMCs.

Germline values: CDR1 SGHTA, CDR2 FQGNSA. The CDR3 runs 14 residues. V shed 4 bases, J shed 2 bases, and the junction held 5 bases outside the gene matches. Assay: immunoSEQ multiplex PCR; the TCRdb copy retains only in-frame clones and omits some. The data show approximately 250,000 clones, about 89% seen once. This clone occurred once. The sequence derives from a woman in her sixties or seventies who had recovered from COVID-19. The V and J genes are TRBV7-2 and TRBJ2-7; TRBD1 aligns across 7 bases. Source material: peripheral blood. The CDR3 coding sequence is TGTGCCAGCAGCTCTCGACAGGGAACCTACGAGCAGTACTTC. This translates into CASSSRQGTYEQYF. The full variable domain, rest sourced from reference TRBV7-2 and TRBJ2-7, is GAGVSQSPSNKVTEKGKDVELRCDPISGHTALYWYRQSLGQGLEFLIYFQGNSAPDKSGLPSDRFSAERTGGSVSTLTIQRTQQEDSAVYLCASSSRQGTYEQYFGPGTRLTVT.